What follows is one T cell receptor beta chain and its context. Study processing details: Quantification of nucleated cells was approximated via reference gene primer amplification. This table comes from immunoSEQ multiplex PCR, and its TCRdb copy is limited to in-frame clones, with some not included. V and J calls and clone size follow that table, whereas D and trimming were derived from the DNA. The sample lists tens of thousands of clones, about 90% occurring once. The data derive from a study of blood T cell repertoires in COVID-19. About the study: There were acute and convalescent COVID-19 samples, and they came from the United States, Italy and Spain.

Sequencing input: peripheral blood. The clonotype originates from a male donor with acute or convalescent COVID-19.

CDR3 residues: CASSLGPDQETQYF. In DNA form, the CDR3 reads TGTGCCAGCAGTTTAGGGCCGGACCAAGAGACCCAGTACTTC. V usage is TRBV27 and J usage is TRBJ2-5; D is unresolved. Germline V gives CDR1 MNHEY, CDR2 SMNVEV (reference sequence). There are 14 residues in the CDR3. Trimming shortened V by 2 bases and J by 0 bases, and 7 bases separated the two germline ends.